This TCR beta chain was obtained from a study of OX40 agonist ivuxolimab in advanced cancers. Study as a whole: Dose-escalation cases comprised hepatocellular carcinoma, melanoma, renal cell or head and neck cancer. Cohort: around 86% men, mean age approximately 66, aged about 23 to 80. Notes on the study in general: On average, CD8+ T cells showed a greater number of expanded clones than CD4+. At 0.1 to 3.0 mg/kg, clonal expansion of CD4+ and CD8+ blood T cells had occurred by week 6.

This clone has a single count. Its antigen is currently unknown. The J segment lost 4 bases and the V segment lost 5 bases, leaving 5 bases of the junction unmatched. This CDR3 has 14 amino acids. CDR1 and CDR2 (germline): SEHNR, FQNEAQ (reference sequence). Some clones are missing from TCRdb's copy, which holds only in-frame ones; the method was immunoSEQ multiplex PCR. The data contain around 81,000 clones, around 80% of them seen just once; the ten biggest clones take up over 5%. V gene TRBV7-9 combines with J gene TRBJ2-1; TRBD2 matches 7 bases. The sequence was obtained from an adult with an advanced solid tumor such as melanoma, head and neck, liver or kidney cancer. The sequencing used CD4+ or CD8+ T cells sorted from blood, collected in a trial of the OX40 agonist ivuxolimab. CDR3 bases: TGTGCCAGCAGCCGGGGGGACTATTACAATGAGCAGTTCTTC. Translating gives CASSRGDYYNEQFF.